The next 32 T cell receptor beta chains were all read from a single sample in a study of cytomegalovirus exposure and HLA in healthy donors. PCR amplification relied on 60 Vbeta primers (plus 13 Jbeta primers). Clones were sequenced by immunoSEQ multiplex PCR, and TCRdb holds only the in-frame ones, with some missing. The table lists under 200,000 clones, around 68% of them singletons. The sequencing input was PBMCs. The receptors here all came from a middle-aged man in good health and CMV-seronegative.

This clone appeared a single time. V usage is TRBV7-2 and J usage is TRBJ2-2; TRBD2 agrees at 7 bases. This CDR3 is 16 amino acids long. Germline-derived CDR1 and CDR2 are SGHTA and FQGNSA. With V trimmed by 8 bases and J by 0 bases, 9 bases remained unmatched. As DNA, the CDR3 is TGTGCCAGCGGGTCTAGACGGGGGGCGAACACCGGGGAGCTGTTTTTT. Protein sequence: CASGSRRGANTGELFF.

Comment on this clone: In the same sample, other DNA sequences code for this CDR3. This chain uses TRBV7-9 with TRBJ1-3, with 7 bases that match TRBD1. V was clipped by 8 bases and J by 0 bases; unmatched bases: 4. The CDR3 extends over 14 amino acids. Germline assignment: CDR1 SEHNR and CDR2 FQNEAQ (reference sequence). The CDR3 loop is CASRQGASGNTIYF. The CDR3 nucleotides read TGTGCCAGCCGACAGGGAGCCTCTGGAAACACCATATATTTT.

This clone was seen a few times. This chain links TRBV11-3 with TRBJ1-2; tentative D call: TRBD1 (5 bases). Germline-derived CDR1 and CDR2 are SGHNT and YENEEA. This CDR3 has 13 residues. V was pared by 5 bases and J by 8 bases, with 15 bases between. The CDR3: CASSLSQGAGYTF. Written as DNA, the CDR3 is TGTGCCAGCAGCCTTTCGCAGGGTGCGGGCTACACCTTC.

CDR3 bases: TGTGCCAGTAGCCCTGGGGGGGCGGTTGCACAAGTAAGCGAGCAGTACTTC. Encoded protein: CASSPGGAVAQVSEQYF. The rearrangement joins TRBV19 to TRBJ2-7, with D perhaps TRBD2 (7 bases). CDR3 size: 17 residues. Germline lookup yields CDR1 LNHDA and CDR2 SQIVND (reference sequence). Deletions cut 6 bases from V and 6 bases from J, with 27 bases between.

The chain is built from TRBV7-2 and TRBJ2-3, with D possibly TRBD2 on 6 matching bases. Trimming took off 2 bases at V and 2 bases at J, with 14 bases between the two ends. The CDR3 has 16 amino acids. Germline V gene data show CDR1 as SGHTA and CDR2 as FQGNSA. The CDR3 region is CASSLMATSLTDTQYF. The DNA for the CDR3 is TGTGCCAGCAGCTTAATGGCGACTAGTCTCACAGATACGCAGTATTTT.

V gene TRBV2 combines with J gene TRBJ2-7; 8 nucleotides agree with TRBD1. This CDR3 has 13 amino acids. Per the germline V gene, CDR1 is SNHLY and CDR2 is FYNNEI. V gave up 6 bases and J gave up 4 bases; unmatched junction bases: 5. CDR3 DNA: TGTGCCAGCAGCGGACAGGGTGCATACGAGCAGTACTTC. The encoded protein is CASSGQGAYEQYF.

This clone was observed a single time. The chain uses TRBV18 and TRBJ2-3; tentatively, D is TRBD1 (6 bases). Germline-derived CDR1 and CDR2 are KGHSH and LQKENI. The CDR3 length is 16 residues. The germline V and J ends were trimmed by 3 bases and 2 bases, with 15 bases remaining between them. This CDR3 reads CASSPVGGDLTDTQYF. The CDR3 DNA sequence: TGTGCCAGCTCACCGGTAGGGGGAGATCTCACAGATACGCAGTATTTT.

The sample holds one count of this clone. The chain has TRBV27 and TRBJ2-1; 9 positions agree with TRBD2. The V gene end was trimmed by 3 bases and the J gene end by 9 bases; junction bases not matched to a gene: 6. There are 14 residues in the CDR3. CDR1 and CDR2 (germline): MNHEY, SMNVEV (reference sequence). The CDR3 bases are TGTGCCAGCAGTTTGGTTCTAGCGGGATTTGAGCAGTTCTTC. Protein sequence: CASSLVLAGFEQFF.

This chain uses TRBV10-2 with TRBJ2-2; tentatively, D is TRBD2 (5 bases). V was cut by 7 bases and J by 4 bases, with 19 bases left in between. Germline V gene sequence: CDR1 WSHSY, CDR2 SAAADI. The CDR3 totals 16 residues. CDR3 protein: CASTGGPGGTTGELFF. In nucleotides, the CDR3 is TGCGCCAGCACCGGCGGGCCAGGAGGTACCACCGGGGAGCTGTTTTTT.

The chain couples TRBV7-2 to TRBJ2-5; 14 positions match TRBD2. CDR1 is SGHTA, CDR2 FQGNSA, per germline. The CDR3 is 18 residues long. The V gene end was trimmed by 1 base and the J gene end by 4 bases; junction bases not matched to a gene: 8. The DNA of the CDR3 is TGTGCCAGCAGCTTAGAGGGGACTAGCGGGAGATTTGCAGAGACCCAGTACTTC. Amino acid sequence: CASSLEGTSGRFAETQYF.

The chain employs TRBV5-6 and TRBJ2-7; D possibly corresponds to TRBD1 (5 bases). V shed 4 bases and J shed 9 bases, with 14 bases lying between them. This CDR3 has 12 amino acids. Germline CDR1 is SGHDT and CDR2 is YYEEEE. CDR3 DNA: TGTGCCAGCAGCACCGGTGGGCAGGGGCAGTACTTC. Translating it yields CASSTGGQGQYF. The complete variable domain, with remaining parts taken from reference TRBV5-6 and TRBJ2-7, reads DAGVTQSPTHLIKTRGQQVTLRCSPKSGHDTVSWYQQALGQGPQFIFQYYEEEERQRGNFPDRFSGHQFPNYSSELNVNALLLGDSALYLCASSTGGQGQYFGPGTRLTVT.

The chain couples TRBV25-1 to TRBJ1-2, with 9 nucleotides matching TRBD1. V gave up 3 bases and J gave up 9 bases; unmatched junction bases: 8. In germline, CDR1 is MGHDK, CDR2 SYGVNS. This CDR3 spans 14 amino acids. As DNA, the CDR3 is TGTGCCAGCAGTGACCCGACAGGGGGAAGAAGCTACACCTTC. Residues: CASSDPTGGRSYTF.

This clone came up a few times. The V and J genes are TRBV7-2 and TRBJ1-3; 10 positions match TRBD1. The CDR3 totals 13 residues. Looked up from germline, CDR1 is SGHTA and CDR2 is FQGNSA. Trimming removed 10 bases from V and 9 bases from J; junction bases left unmatched: 9. The CDR3, as DNA: TGTGCCACCGGACAGGGGGAGAGCACCACCATATATTTT. This sequence encodes CATGQGESTTIYF.

CDR3 DNA sequence: TGTGCCAGTAGTGACAGGGATTGGTTCGCTGAAGCTTTCTTT. Protein: CASSDRDWFAEAFF. The chain recombines TRBV19 with TRBJ1-1, with 7 bases identical to TRBD1. This CDR3 spans 14 amino acids. Germline CDR1 LNHDA, CDR2 SQIVND (reference sequence). J gave up 6 bases and V 5 bases, and 9 bases lay outside the gene matches.

This chain links TRBV5-6 with TRBJ1-4, with 10 bases fitting TRBD1. This CDR3 comprises 14 residues. CDR1 and CDR2 (germline): SGHDT, YYEEEE. V lost 4 bases, J lost 8 bases, and 5 bases stayed unmatched. CDR3 nucleotides: TGTGCCAGCAGCAGGACAGGGGGAGTGGAAAAACTGTTTTTT. It translates to CASSRTGGVEKLFF.

The chain uses TRBV29-1 and TRBJ2-1; D is possibly TRBD2 (5 bases). V was pared by 6 bases and J by 7 bases, with 13 bases between. The length of the CDR3 is 12 residues. CDR1 and CDR2 (germline): SQVTM, ANQGSEA. CDR3 coding DNA: TGCAGCGTACCCTTCCGGGGAAATGAGCAGTTCTTC. Protein sequence: CSVPFRGNEQFF.

V usage is TRBV18 and J usage is TRBJ2-3, with TRBD1 as a possible D gene (5 bases). Germline V gene lookup returns CDR1 KGHSH and CDR2 LQKENI. The V end lost 1 base, the J end lost 1 base, and 12 bases lay between the germline ends. CDR3 length: 16 amino acids. Here the CDR3 DNA reads TGTGCCAGCTCACCACTTGGGCAGGGCGGCACAGATACGCAGTATTTT. Amino acid sequence: CASSPLGQGGTDTQYF.

The chain uses TRBV7-9 and TRBJ2-7; D is perhaps TRBD2 (6 bases). V was clipped by 5 bases and J by 3 bases, with 17 bases between them. The germline CDR1 and CDR2 sequences are SEHNR and FQNEAQ (reference sequence). CDR3 length equals 15 residues. DNA of the CDR3: TGTGCCAGCAGCCCCAGAGGAGGGCAGGACTACGAGCAGTACTTC. This encodes CASSPRGGQDYEQYF.

J is TRBJ1-5 and V is TRBV6-1, with a tentative D call TRBD1 (6 bases). The CDR3 length is 13 residues. Trimming took off 4 bases at V and 4 bases at J, with 8 bases between the two ends. Germline lookup yields CDR1 MNHNS and CDR2 SASEGT. The DNA for the CDR3 is TGTGCCAGCAGTGGCGACAGGAATCAGCCCCAGCATTTT. It translates to CASSGDRNQPQHF.

This clone was seen a few times. This chain connects TRBV5-1 to TRBJ1-6; perhaps TRBD1 as D (5 bases). The CDR3 totals 14 residues. V was shortened by 4 bases and J by 3 bases, with 8 bases between the two germline ends. Germline V lookup: CDR1 SGHRS, CDR2 YFSETQ. The CDR3 here is CASSLGLYNSPLHF. The CDR3 DNA is TGCGCCAGCAGCCTGGGACTCTATAATTCACCCCTCCACTTT.

This clone was recorded once. This chain uses TRBV5-1 with TRBJ1-1, with unresolved D. CDR1 SGHRS and CDR2 YFSETQ come from the germline V gene. This CDR3 is built from 15 residues. V was shortened by 0 bases and J by 4 bases, with 13 bases between the two germline ends. CDR3 DNA sequence: TGCGCCAGCAGCTTGGTTCGAGGAGGTAGCACTGAAGCTTTCTTT. Translation: CASSLVRGGSTEAFF. Full variable domain (outside the CDR3, taken from reference TRBV5-1 and TRBJ1-1): KAGVTQTPRYLIKTRGQQVTLSCSPISGHRSVSWYQQTPGQGLQFLFEYFSETQRNKGNFPGRFSGRQFSNSRSEMNVSTLELGDSALYLCASSLVRGGSTEAFFGQGTRLTVV.

The rearrangement links TRBV6-5 to TRBJ2-7, with a possible D match to TRBD2 (6 bases). V was pared by 6 bases and J by 5 bases, with 11 bases between. Germline CDR1 and CDR2: MNHEY and SVGAGI. This CDR3 is 12 amino acids long. CDR3 loop: CASRGTAHEQYF. The CDR3 DNA reads TGTGCCAGCAGAGGGACTGCCCACGAGCAGTACTTC.

The CDR3 nucleotides read TGTGCCAGCAGTGGGTCAGGGCGAAATCAGCCCCAGCATTTT. It codes for CASSGSGRNQPQHF. The genes are TRBV6-6 and TRBJ1-5; perhaps TRBD1 as D (5 bases). From germline, CDR1 is MNHNY and CDR2 SVGAGI (reference sequence). This CDR3 has 14 amino acids. The V end lost 5 bases, the J end lost 4 bases, and 12 bases lay between the germline ends.

This clone appeared once. The chain has TRBV6-5 and TRBJ1-2; tentatively, D is TRBD1 (6 bases). Germline values: CDR1 MNHEY, CDR2 SVGAGI. The ends were cut back, 8 bases at V and 7 bases at J, with 20 bases in the middle. The CDR3 sequence is 14 residues long. This CDR3 reads CASEKRGGGSGYTF. The CDR3 region has the DNA TGTGCCAGCGAAAAGCGCGGGGGCGGAAGTGGCTACACCTTC.

CDR3 residues: CASSAGLSNQPQHF. CDR3 sequence (DNA): TGTGCCAGCAGCGCCGGACTGAGCAATCAGCCCCAGCATTTT. This chain connects TRBV28 to TRBJ1-5; D remains ambiguous. V dropped 6 bases and J dropped 1 base, with 10 bases sitting between them. This CDR3 is built from 14 residues. Germline CDR1 is MDHEN and CDR2 is SYDVKM.

This chain uses TRBV30 with TRBJ2-3; D remains ambiguous. Trimming took off 0 bases at V and 6 bases at J, with 7 bases between the two ends. The CDR3 contains 12 residues. The germline CDR1 and CDR2 sequences are GTSNPN and SVGIG (reference sequence). CDR3 amino acids: CAWSVSADTQYF. CDR3 DNA: TGTGCCTGGAGTGTTTCTGCGGATACGCAGTATTTT.

The chain combines TRBV9 with TRBJ1-2; TRBD1 matches 7 bases. J lost 6 bases, V lost 6 bases, and 11 bases had no gene match. Germline-derived CDR1 and CDR2 are SGDLS and YYNGEE. This CDR3 has 14 residues. Written as DNA, the CDR3 is TGTGCCAGCACCCGCGACAGGGATCGTAATGGCTACACCTTC. Translating gives CASTRDRDRNGYTF.

This clone was observed a handful of times. The gene calls are TRBV7-8 and TRBJ1-1, with D possibly being TRBD1 (6 bases). Germline CDR1 and CDR2: SGHVS and FQNEAQ. The CDR3 is 15 residues long. V shed 1 base and J shed 4 bases, with 13 bases lying between them. CDR3: CASSLGPKGVTEAFF. CDR3 DNA: TGTGCCAGCAGCTTAGGCCCCAAGGGGGTCACTGAAGCTTTCTTT. Full variable domain (remainder filled in from reference TRBV7-8 and TRBJ1-1): GAGVSQSPRYKVAKRGQDVALRCDPISGHVSLFWYQQALGQGPEFLTYFQNEAQLDKSGLPSDRFFAERPEGSVSTLKIQRTQQEDSAVYLCASSLGPKGVTEAFFGQGTRLTVV.

In this sample, this clone turned up once. Here the CDR3 DNA reads TGTGCCAGCAACCACAAGCGGGATCAGACCCAGTACTTC. Translated, it gives CASNHKRDQTQYF. The chain is built from TRBV14 and TRBJ2-5; TRBD2 aligns across 7 bases. CDR1 is SGHDN, CDR2 FVKESK, per germline. After removal of 7 bases from V and 6 bases from J, the junction contained 8 bases not matched to a gene. This CDR3 spans 13 amino acids.

This clone has a count of ten or more. The chain recombines TRBV7-7 with TRBJ2-5; 8 bases align to TRBD1. The junction had 2 bases not matched to a gene; V was cut back by 3 bases and J by 5 bases. Germline assignment: CDR1 SSHAT and CDR2 FNYEAQ (reference sequence). The CDR3 is 13 residues long. The CDR3 spells CASSLYRGETQYF. The CDR3 nucleotides read TGTGCCAGCAGCTTGTACAGGGGGGAGACCCAGTACTTC.

V is TRBV27 and J is TRBJ2-1; the D is unclear. Trimming removed 5 bases from V and 9 bases from J, with 23 bases in between. The CDR3 consists of 16 residues. Germline V gives CDR1 MNHEY, CDR2 SMNVEV (reference sequence). The CDR3 region is CASSTPLRSNDAEQFF. The DNA of the CDR3 is TGTGCCAGCAGTACCCCCCTGCGGAGCAATGACGCTGAGCAGTTCTTC.

The rearrangement links TRBV29-1 to TRBJ2-3, with TRBD2 matching over 14 bases. The CDR3 length is 15 residues. The J segment lost 4 bases and the V segment lost 7 bases, leaving 7 bases of the junction unmatched. Germline lookup yields CDR1 SQVTM and CDR2 ANQGSEA. The CDR3 sequence is CSGRGTSGSADTQYF. The CDR3 DNA is TGCAGCGGACGAGGGACTAGCGGGAGTGCAGATACGCAGTATTTT.